The clone carrying this T cell receptor beta chain appeared once. Its antigen is not identified. This entry belongs to a study of CD8 T cells in Susac syndrome. Study-level results: The authors acknowledged that their TCR sequencing and HLA analysis involved a relatively small number of individuals.

The germline V gene encodes CDR1 SGHAT and CDR2 FQNNGV. The V segment lost 3 bases and the J segment 3 bases; nucleotides outside the gene matches: 5. This CDR3 has 16 amino acids. Random hexamers served to reverse transcribe about 0.5 to 1 ug RNA. immunoSEQ multiplex PCR amplified TCR beta CDR3 across 54 Vbeta, 13 Jbeta. MiXCR, applied by TCRdb to the immunoSEQ multiplex PCR reads, yields one record per CDR3 protein. The table shows under 200,000 distinct CDR3 sequences, with 91% occurring only once. The material sequenced was CD4+ T cells from PBMCs. This TCR was sampled from a human donor with Susac syndrome. V gene TRBV11-2 combines with J gene TRBJ2-6; 7 bases fit TRBD1. The CDR3 region is CASSLGTGVGANVLTF. The CDR3 nucleotides are TGTGCCAGCAGCTTGGGTACAGGGGTTGGGGCCAACGTCCTGACTTTC.